These 9 T cell receptor beta chains were sequenced from one sample in a study of blood T cell repertoires in COVID-19. TCRdb's table, derived via immunoSEQ multiplex PCR, lists solely in-frame clones and lacks some. This sample has approximately 270,000 clones, with 80% to 90% found just once. Material for sequencing was PBMCs or T cells enriched from blood (not recorded which). Receptor source: a woman aged 45-59 years who had recovered from COVID-19.

The chain combines TRBV19 with TRBJ1-5; 7 bases are shared with TRBD1. There are 18 residues in the CDR3. Germline CDR1 is LNHDA and CDR2 is SQIVND (reference sequence). V dropped 7 bases and J dropped 0; count of bases not matched to a gene: 15. CDR3 region: CASKPLRGQPYSNQPQHF. DNA of the CDR3: TGTGCCAGTAAACCCCTGAGGGGGCAGCCTTATAGCAATCAGCCCCAGCATTTT.

This clone was found once. V and J are TRBV3-1 (or the pseudogene TRBV3-2) and TRBJ2-2, with 7 positions matching TRBD2. This CDR3 has 16 amino acids. Trimming cost V 2 bases and J 4 bases; bases outside gene matches: 7. Germline V gene sequence: CDR1 LGHDT, CDR2 YNNKEL (reference sequence). Here the CDR3 reads CASSQFWGRGTGELFF. CDR3 nucleotides: TGTGCCAGCAGCCAATTTTGGGGGAGGGGCACCGGGGAGCTGTTTTTT.

This chain connects TRBV7-6 to TRBJ1-4; TRBD1 is a possible D gene (5 bases). The V end lost 0 bases, the J end lost 8 bases, and 16 bases lay between the germline ends. Germline CDR1 reads SGHVS; CDR2 reads FNYEAQ. The CDR3 consists of 16 residues. The CDR3 coding sequence is TGTGCCAGCAGCTTAGCTGTACTTGGGGCGGGGGAAAAACTGTTTTTT. This sequence encodes CASSLAVLGAGEKLFF.

The chain joins TRBV4-1 to TRBJ2-3, with unresolved D. The germline V and J ends were trimmed by 1 base and 8 bases, with 16 bases remaining between them. The germline gives CDR1 MGHRA, CDR2 YSYEKL. This CDR3 contains 15 residues. The DNA of the CDR3 is TGCGCCAGCAGCCAAGCCCATGCTACCTTTGGTACGCAGTATTTT. Protein: CASSQAHATFGTQYF.

This chain connects TRBV6-5 to TRBJ1-5, with D possibly matching TRBD1 (5 bases). Germline V CDR1 and CDR2: MNHEY, SVGAGI. Trimming shortened V by 0 bases and J by 6 bases, and 9 bases separated the two germline ends. The CDR3 sequence is 14 residues long. The CDR3 sequence is CASSYSGGIQPQHF. The DNA for the CDR3 is TGTGCCAGCAGTTACTCGGGGGGTATTCAGCCCCAGCATTTT.

V and J are TRBV25-1 and TRBJ1-5; D not certain. Trimming took off 3 bases at V and 7 bases at J, with 13 bases between the two ends. CDR3 length equals 14 residues. CDR1 and CDR2 (germline): MGHDK, SYGVNS. The CDR3 protein is CASSDGSSGQPQHF. The CDR3 DNA is TGTGCCAGCAGTGATGGGTCCTCGGGGCAGCCCCAGCATTTT.

This chain links TRBV7-9 with TRBJ2-7, with TRBD1 identical over 12 bases. CDR1 and CDR2 (germline): SEHNR, FQNEAQ (reference sequence). This CDR3 has 15 amino acids. Losses at the gene ends were 5 bases for V and 7 bases for J; bases not matched to a gene: 9. The CDR3 coding sequence is TGTGCCAGCAGCCACCGGGACAGGGGGCCCGGAGAGCAGTACTTC. Its protein product is CASSHRDRGPGEQYF.

The J gene is TRBJ2-7, the V gene TRBV7-9; possibly TRBD2 for D (6 bases). The germline V and J ends were trimmed by 8 bases and 6 bases, with 14 bases remaining between them. The CDR3 totals 12 residues. The V gene's germline CDR1 is SEHNR and CDR2 FQNEAQ (reference sequence). The CDR3 DNA reads as TGTGCCAGCGGTAGCGGAACACGCGAGCAGTACTTC. It specifies CASGSGTREQYF.

This clone was recorded only once. The junction shows a germline mismatch at one end, possibly a read error. CDR3 residues: CASSGDINEEYF. The CDR3 bases are TGTGCCAGCAGTGGGGACATTAACGAGGAGTACTTC. The chain has TRBV27 and TRBJ2-7; D is possibly TRBD1 (6 bases). The CDR3 contains 12 residues. CDR1 and CDR2 from the germline V gene are MNHEY and SMNVEV (reference sequence).